The clone carrying this TCR beta chain ranks as large in terms of frequency. Its specificity is unknown. TCR subtype-specific primers in iRepertoire multiplex PCR prepared libraries for bulk and single-cell sequencing. With the multiplex PCR reads reprocessed, TCRdb shows one record per CDR3 protein and no DNA. This sample's table reports 300 to 350 distinct CDR3 sequences. These data come from a study of T cells in severe cutaneous drug reactions. On the study more broadly: The culprit drug was assigned by the Naranjo and ALDEN algorithms. The study, taken as a whole, reports: One public TCRbeta CDR3 appeared in all seven blister samples, averaging about 15%. Blister cells averaged roughly 30% and PBMC about 5% TRBV12-4 in carbamazepine-induced Stevens-Johnson syndrome or toxic epidermal necrolysis patients.

The donors had carbamazepine-induced Stevens-Johnson syndrome or toxic epidermal necrolysis. Blood repertoires came from roughly five Han Chinese and six European CBZ-SJS/TEN patients. The CDR3 extends over 15 amino acids. Germline CDR1 is MGHRA and CDR2 is YSYEKL. This TCR was recovered from a human donor with Stevens-Johnson syndrome, a severe cutaneous drug reaction. The rearrangement joins TRBV4-1 to TRBJ1-5. Sequenced input: PBMCs. The chain's CDR3 is CASSQVGVTSEPQHF.